Listed below are T cell receptor beta chains from one sample, sequenced in a study of shared clonotypes between healthy human individuals. TCRdb's copy holds only in-frame clones and misses some; the assay was immunoSEQ multiplex PCR. The sample lists roughly 2.5 million clones, approximately 92% occurring once. Input material: naive CD4+ T cells sorted from blood. These receptors originate from a man between 18 and 35 years old in good health. The CDR3 runs from the conserved cysteine through the conserved F or W. Each record gives: V gene, D gene, clone size, J gene, CDR3 length, CDR3 protein, CDR3 DNA. The D gene is left open where the match is weak. Rows may omit the clone size; those that give it use once, few, many or a size class.

TRBV30	TRBD1	.	TRBJ1-2	14	CAWSRDSQTRGYTF	TGTGCCTGGAGCAGGGACAGTCAAACTCGGGGCTACACCTTC
TRBV19	.	.	TRBJ1-2	14	CASSMEWLATGYTF	TGTGCCAGTAGTATGGAGTGGTTAGCAACTGGCTACACCTTC
TRBV5-4	.	.	TRBJ2-2	16	CASSLIGGAGTGELFF	TGTGCCAGCAGCTTGATTGGGGGAGCGGGCACCGGGGAGCTGTTTTTT
TRBV2	.	few	TRBJ1-5	14	CASRRDSGNQPQHF	TGTGCCAGCAGGCGGGATTCGGGCAATCAGCCCCAGCATTTT
TRBV18	.	.	TRBJ1-1	16	CASDLGPNQRDTEAFF	TGTGCCAGCGATTTGGGACCCAACCAAAGGGACACTGAAGCTTTCTTT
TRBV30	.	.	TRBJ1-3	16	CAWSLRGALNRNTIYF	TGTGCCTGGAGTCTACGCGGGGCCTTGAATCGAAACACCATATATTTT
TRBV5-4	.	.	TRBJ1-2	14	CASSLAKTNYGYTF	TGTGCCAGCAGCTTGGCCAAGACAAACTATGGCTACACCTTC
TRBV19	.	.	TRBJ1-3	15	CASSGQTTQGNTIYF	TGTGCCAGTAGTGGCCAGACTACTCAGGGAAACACCATATATTTT
TRBV7-8	.	.	TRBJ2-7	11	CASSLSYEQYF	TGTGCCAGCAGCCTCTCTTACGAGCAGTACTTC
TRBV19	TRBD2	.	TRBJ2-2	17	CASSIGALAGDTGELFF	TGTGCCAGTAGTATAGGTGCCCTAGCGGGAGACACCGGGGAGCTGTTTTTT
TRBV6-1	.	.	TRBJ1-4	15	CALSPGGKTNEKLFF	TGTGCCCTCTCGCCGGGGGGGAAGACTAATGAAAAACTGTTTTTT
TRBV5-1	TRBD1	.	TRBJ2-3	15	CASSLAGQGADTQYF	TGCGCCAGCAGCTTGGCCGGACAGGGAGCAGATACGCAGTATTTT
TRBV6-5	TRBD2	.	TRBJ2-7	15	CASSTGTKSSYEQYF	TGTGCCAGCAGTACCGGGACTAAGAGCTCCTACGAGCAGTACTTC
TRBV19	.	.	TRBJ1-1	12	CASSIMGSEAFF	TGTGCCAGTAGTATTATGGGATCTGAAGCTTTCTTT
TRBV12-5	TRBD2	.	TRBJ2-3	18	CASGLPRLAGGGTDTQYF	TGTGCTAGTGGTTTGCCTCGACTAGCGGGAGGGGGCACAGATACGCAGTATTTT
TRBV15	TRBD1	.	TRBJ1-4	16	CATSPLGQGIREKLFF	TGTGCCACCAGCCCCCTCGGACAGGGTATCAGAGAAAAACTGTTTTTT
TRBV28	TRBD1	.	TRBJ1-4	15	CASLGQGHPNEKLFF	TGTGCCAGCTTGGGACAGGGGCACCCTAATGAAAAACTGTTTTTT
TRBV30	TRBD2	once	TRBJ2-3	15	CAWSGGSGGLYTQYF	TGTGCCTGGAGCGGGGGTAGCGGGGGTCTATATACGCAGTATTTT
TRBV29-1	.	once	TRBJ2-5	12	CSVERGKETQYF	TGCAGCGTTGAACGGGGGAAAGAGACCCAGTACTTC
TRBV6-6	.	.	TRBJ2-2	12	CASRPDTGELFF	TGTGCCAGCAGACCCGACACCGGGGAGCTGTTTTTT
TRBV5-1	.	few	TRBJ1-5	15	CASSLAGYSNQPQHF	TGCGCCAGCAGCTTGGCGGGGTATAGCAATCAGCCCCAGCATTTT
TRBV18	.	.	TRBJ1-6	12	CASSPGNSPLHF	TGTGCCAGCTCACCTGGCAACTCACCCCTCCACTTT
TRBV18	.	.	TRBJ2-7	14	CASSPGRSPYEQYF	TGTGCCAGCTCCCCAGGGAGAAGCCCCTACGAGCAGTACTTC
TRBV9	.	.	TRBJ1-2	14	CASSVGSEGYGYTF	TGTGCCAGCAGCGTAGGGTCGGAGGGCTATGGCTACACCTTC
TRBV19	TRBD1	.	TRBJ2-3	14	CASTVGQSTDTQYF	TGTGCCAGTACCGTGGGACAGAGCACAGATACGCAGTATTTT
TRBV6-6	.	.	TRBJ2-5	15	CASSPQWAGGQTQYF	TGTGCCAGCAGTCCCCAGTGGGCAGGGGGGCAGACCCAGTACTTC
TRBV7-9	.	few	TRBJ1-5	14	CASSPSPQGQPQHF	TGTGCCAGCAGTCCATCCCCCCAGGGCCAGCCCCAGCATTTT
TRBV5-1	.	.	TRBJ2-7	14	CASSLLQGSYEQYF	TGCGCCAGCAGCTTGCTTCAGGGTTCCTACGAGCAGTACTTC
TRBV19	TRBD1	few	TRBJ1-1	16	CATLSIQTGRDTEAFF	TGTGCCACCCTTTCGATTCAGACAGGGAGGGACACTGAAGCTTTCTTT
TRBV5-4	TRBD2	.	TRBJ2-5	16	CASSKGLAGGQETQYF	TGTGCCAGCAGCAAAGGACTAGCGGGGGGCCAAGAGACCCAGTACTTC
TRBV30	.	.	TRBJ2-5	14	CAWRRSPSQETQYF	TGTGCCTGGCGCCGGTCCCCCTCCCAAGAGACCCAGTACTTC
TRBV6-1	.	.	TRBJ2-5	14	CASSLRTEQETQYF	TGTGCCAGCAGTCTTCGGACGGAACAAGAGACCCAGTACTTC
TRBV5-5	TRBD2	.	TRBJ2-1	16	CASSPGTSGGDNEQFF	TGTGCCAGCAGCCCCGGGACTAGCGGGGGGGATAATGAGCAGTTCTTC
TRBV19	TRBD1	.	TRBJ1-5	14	CASSPGQPNQPQHF	TGTGCCAGTAGCCCGGGACAGCCAAATCAGCCCCAGCATTTT
TRBV27	.	.	TRBJ2-3	13	CASSLRAGDTQYF	TGTGCCAGCAGTCTAAGAGCCGGGGATACGCAGTATTTT
TRBV7-2	.	.	TRBJ2-1	15	CASSDRGWAWNEQFF	TGTGCCAGCAGCGACCGGGGGTGGGCATGGAATGAGCAGTTCTTC
TRBV27	TRBD1	.	TRBJ2-1	15	CASSSDRVYYNEQFF	TGTGCCAGCAGTTCAGACAGGGTTTACTACAATGAGCAGTTCTTC
TRBV29-1	.	.	TRBJ2-2	13	CSVRWGATGELFF	TGCAGCGTTAGGTGGGGGGCCACCGGGGAGCTGTTTTTT
TRBV13	.	.	TRBJ2-2	15	CASSLFRDPAGELFF	TGTGCCAGCAGCTTATTTCGGGACCCAGCCGGGGAGCTGTTTTTT
TRBV19	.	.	TRBJ1-2	11	CASSMAGGYTF	TGTGCCAGTAGTATGGCGGGAGGCTACACCTTC
TRBV7-9	.	few	TRBJ1-6	15	CASSLASSYNSPLHF	TGTGCCAGCAGCTTAGCCAGCTCCTATAATTCACCCCTCCACTTT
TRBV9	.	.	TRBJ2-3	16	CASSPRQGGSTDTQYF	TGTGCCAGCAGCCCCCGCCAGGGGGGTTCCACAGATACGCAGTATTTT
TRBV27	.	.	TRBJ1-3	15	CASSLEGNSGNTIYF	TGTGCCAGCAGTTTAGAGGGAAACTCTGGAAACACCATATATTTT
TRBV7-2	.	.	TRBJ1-1	14	CASSLSGTAGEAFF	TGTGCCAGCAGCTTATCCGGCACCGCGGGGGAAGCTTTCTTT
TRBV9	.	.	TRBJ2-7	13	CASGRGVSYEQYF	TGTGCCAGCGGGAGGGGGGTATCCTACGAGCAGTACTTC
TRBV5-6	TRBD1	.	TRBJ1-2	14	CASRKTGGNYGYTF	TGTGCCAGCAGGAAGACAGGGGGTAACTATGGCTACACCTTC